The present T cell receptor (beta chain) was sequenced within a study of vaccination and CD4 T cells after COVID-19. Per the germline V gene, CDR1 is SGHVS and CDR2 is FNYEAQ. The junction had 13 bases not matched to a gene; V was cut back by 4 bases and J by 2 bases. The CDR3 covers 17 residues. As to treatment: approximately nine-day PBMC culture with coronavirus spike peptide pools or control peptides (ViraFEST assay). Turning to this clonotype: The target antigen is unknown.

Cultured CD4+ T-cell DNA underwent Oncomine TCR Beta short-read sequencing. TCRdb processed the PCR reads anew with MiXCR; each CDR3 protein has one entry. The sample includes 13,000 or so distinct CDR3 sequences, just under 75% of them seen just once. The sequence derives from a human donor who had recovered from COVID-19. The sequenced sample consisted of CD4+ T cells from blood, cultured in vitro. This rearrangement joins TRBV7-6 to TRBJ1-1; TRBD1 matches 7 bases. Here the CDR3 DNA reads TGTGCCAGCAGCTCCCCTGTATCCGGGACAGCAAACACTGAAGCTTTCTTT. Translation: CASSSPVSGTANTEAFF.